This TCR beta chain is from a study of graft-versus-host responses after intestinal transplantation. Background on the study: All recipients were given anti-thymocyte globulin induction, and tacrolimus and steroids were then administered for about three years. Regarding the study as a whole: Among circulating GvH clones, peak levels were associated with early post-transplant declines in HvG clones. High graft-versus-host to host-versus-graft clonal ratios were found in allografts of patients who had graft-donor T cell macrochimerism. GvH clones surfaced in recipient marrow, some emerging earlier in ileum or blood.

As regards this clone: Its specificity is unknown.

There are 11 residues in the CDR3. V dropped 7 bases and J dropped 3 bases, with 6 bases sitting between them. Germline CDR1 is MNHNS and CDR2 is SASEGT. Measured with immunoSEQ multiplex PCR; TCRdb has only the in-frame clones, and not every one. The sample yields tens of thousands of clones, about 90% seen once. The specimen was PBMCs, collected 98 days after intestinal transplantation. The chain combines TRBV6-1 with TRBJ2-5; weak D call: TRBD2 (5 bases). The clonotype comes from a human patient who received an intestinal transplant, so some T cells may come from the graft donor. CDR3 in amino acids: CASTGKETQYF. The DNA for the CDR3 is TGTGCCAGCACGGGGAAAGAGACCCAGTACTTC.